The clone carrying this TCR beta chain was seen just once. Sequenced by immunoSEQ multiplex PCR; TCRdb stores in-frame clones only, minus some. Here the sample spans over 110,000 clones, nearly 90% being singletons. This entry is derived from a study of blood T cell repertoires in COVID-19. Turning to the study itself: Samples came from the United States, Italy and Spain, spanning acute and convalescent COVID-19.

Germline V gene sequence: CDR1 SEHNR, CDR2 FQNEAQ (reference sequence). The CDR3 has 15 residues. Unmatched junction bases numbered 6, after V lost 0 bases and J lost 6 bases. This chain links TRBV7-9 with TRBJ1-2; TRBD1 matches at 8 bases. The sequenced sample was peripheral blood. This TCR was recovered from a man between 70 and 80 years old with acute or convalescent COVID-19. The CDR3, as DNA: TGTGCCAGCAGCTTAGCCGGACAGGGAATGAATGGCTACACCTTC. Its translation is CASSLAGQGMNGYTF. The entire variable domain, with the rest obtained from reference TRBV7-9 and TRBJ1-2, is as follows: DTGVSQNPRHKITKRGQNVTFRCDPISEHNRLYWYRQTLGQGPEFLTYFQNEAQLEKSRLLSDRFSAERPKGSFSTLEIQRTEQGDSAMYLCASSLAGQGMNGYTFGSGTRLTVV.